Listed below are T cell receptor beta chains from one sample, sequenced in a study of shared T cell receptors in the human thymus. Repertoires were generated with immunoSEQ multiplex PCR, while TCRdb's copy carries only in-frame clones and drops some. The repertoire includes 500,000 to 850,000 clones, approximately 89% of them detected once, and 0.0094% sits in the top ten. This sample also belongs to another study, concerning human thymus T cells.

Sequenced material: thymocytes. Receptors originate from a boy younger than two with a congenital heart defect. CDR3s include the opening cysteine and the closing phenylalanine or tryptophan. Each record gives: J gene, V gene, D gene, clone size, CDR3 DNA, CDR3 protein. The D gene is left open where the match is weak. Only some rows state a clone size, as once, few, many or a class for expanded clones.

TRBJ1-1 | TRBV5-8 | . | . | TGTGCCAGCAGCCCCCCCGGGGTGGGGGGCACTGAAGCTTTCTTT | CASSPPGVGGTEAFF
TRBJ2-1 | TRBV14 | TRBD2 | . | TGTGCCAGCAGCCAAGCTAGCGGGAGGGACAATGAGCAGTTCTTC | CASSQASGRDNEQFF
TRBJ2-7 | TRBV19 | TRBD2 | . | TGTGCCAGTAGTATTGACAGGGAGGAGACTAGCGGGAAGAGAACCTACGAGCAGTACTTC | CASSIDREETSGKRTYEQYF
TRBJ1-5 | TRBV28 | TRBD1 | . | TGTGCCAGCAGCTCTCTCCGGGACAGTCAAAATAGCAATCAGCCCCAGCATTTT | CASSSLRDSQNSNQPQHF
TRBJ2-7 | TRBV28 | TRBD2 | . | TGTGCCAGCAGCTTACTAGCGGGAGGGGATTACGAGCAGTACTTC | CASSLLAGGDYEQYF
TRBJ2-5 | TRBV18 | TRBD2 | . | TGTGCCAGCTCACAGCGGGATCAAGAGACCCAGTACTTC | CASSQRDQETQYF
TRBJ2-1 | TRBV14 | TRBD2 | . | TGTGCCAGCAGCCTAACTAGCGGGAGACGTTATGAGCAGTTCTTC | CASSLTSGRRYEQFF
TRBJ2-4 | TRBV19 | TRBD1 | . | TGTGCCAGTAGTACCCGGACAGGGAACCTTTTTGGCAAAAACATTCAGTACTTC | CASSTRTGNLFGKNIQYF
TRBJ1-6 | TRBV14 | TRBD1 | . | TGTGCCAGCAGCCGGGACAGAGCGAGTTCACCCCTCCACTTT | CASSRDRASSPLHF
TRBJ2-2 | TRBV7-2 | TRBD2 | . | TGTGCCAGCAGCCACAGGACTAGCGGGAGTGTTAACACCGGGGAGCTGTTTTTT | CASSHRTSGSVNTGELFF
TRBJ2-7 | TRBV27 | . | . | TGTGCCAGCAGTTCCGCCCCGGGGTGGAAACCCTACGAGCAGTACTTC | CASSSAPGWKPYEQYF
TRBJ2-5 | TRBV5-6 | . | . | TGTGCCAGCAGCTCAAAACCCGGGGAGACCCAGTACTTC | CASSSKPGETQYF
TRBJ2-1 | TRBV6-4 | TRBD2 | . | TGTGCCAGCAGTGATAAACTAGCGGGAGTGGATGAGCAGTTCTTC | CASSDKLAGVDEQFF
TRBJ2-3 | TRBV19 | TRBD2 | few | TGTGCCAGTAGTACCGTACTAGCGGCGTCTGGTACGCAGTATTTT | CASSTVLAASGTQYF
TRBJ2-2 | TRBV11-3 | . | . | TGTGCCAGCAGCTTAGGTCGTCCTTCCAGGGGTGGGGAGCTGTTTTTT | CASSLGRPSRGGELFF
TRBJ2-7 | TRBV2 | TRBD2 | . | TGTGCCAGCAGGGGACTAGCGGGAGGTTCCTACGAGCAGTACTTC | CASRGLAGGSYEQYF
TRBJ2-3 | TRBV15 | TRBD2 | . | TGTGCCACCAGCAGAGCCGGGAGGGCCGGCGCAGATACGCAGTATTTT | CATSRAGRAGADTQYF
TRBJ1-2 | TRBV6-5 | . | . | TGTGCCAGCAGTTCCCCGGTGGCAGGGGATGGCTACACCTTC | CASSSPVAGDGYTF
TRBJ1-1 | TRBV2 | . | . | TGTGCCAGCTCCCCCAGGGACGGGAGCTGGACTGAAGCTTTCTTT | CASSPRDGSWTEAFF
TRBJ1-5 | TRBV10-3 | . | . | TGTGCCATCAGTGAGAGGCAGGGCGGCGGACCCCAGCATTTT | CAISERQGGGPQHF
TRBJ1-1 | TRBV7-2 | . | . | TGTGCCAGCAGCTTAGCGCGACAGCAACCCACTGAAGCTTTCTTT | CASSLARQQPTEAFF
TRBJ1-5 | TRBV21-1 | . | . | TGTGCCAACTACCAAGGGGTACCCTATCAGCCCCAGCATTTT | CANYQGVPYQPQHF
TRBJ2-1 | TRBV4-2 | . | . | TGTGCCAGCAGCCAAGCTTTGGGACGGGACTCTGTCCATGAGCAGTTCTTC | CASSQALGRDSVHEQFF
TRBJ1-1 | TRBV14 | TRBD1 | . | TGTGCCAGCAGCCATTGGACAGGGAACACTGAAGCTTTCTTT | CASSHWTGNTEAFF
TRBJ2-7 | TRBV6-1 | TRBD1 | . | TGTGCCAGCACCGGGACAGGGTGGAACTACGAGCAGTACTTC | CASTGTGWNYEQYF
TRBJ1-5 | TRBV28 | . | . | TGTGCCAGCACCTCGGAGATTGGTCACAATCAGCCCCAGCATTTT | CASTSEIGHNQPQHF
TRBJ1-1 | TRBV30 | . | . | TGTGCCTGGAGTACCGGGGACTATGAAGCTTTCTTT | CAWSTGDYEAFF
TRBJ2-1 | TRBV28 | . | . | TGTGCCAGCAGTTTGAGCGAGACCTACAATGAGCAGTTCTTC | CASSLSETYNEQFF
TRBJ2-1 | TRBV6-1 | TRBD2 | . | TGTGCCAGCACAACGGGAGGGTCCTACAATGAGCAGTTCTTC | CASTTGGSYNEQFF
TRBJ2-5 | TRBV4-2 | . | . | TGTGCCAGCAGCCACCTACTAGGGCTCAAGACCCAGTACTTC | CASSHLLGLKTQYF
TRBJ1-1 | TRBV14 | TRBD1 | . | TGTGCCAGCAGCCCCTTGGGACAGGGGGCAGGCACTGAAGCTTTCTTT | CASSPLGQGAGTEAFF
TRBJ2-3 | TRBV9 | TRBD2 | . | TGTGCCAGCAGCGTAGGCGTAAGGACTAGCGGGGCGATAACAGATACGCAGTATTTT | CASSVGVRTSGAITDTQYF
TRBJ2-2 | TRBV28 | TRBD1 | . | TGTGCCAGCAGTTTACTTAACAGGGGGAACACCGGGGAGCTGTTTTTT | CASSLLNRGNTGELFF
TRBJ2-1 | TRBV28 | TRBD2 | . | TGTGCCAGCAGCCGCGCGGGGGGCTTCTACAATGAGCAGTTCTTC | CASSRAGGFYNEQFF
TRBJ2-4 | TRBV5-6 | . | . | TGTGCCAGCAGCTCCACAACCACACAAGCCAAAAACATTCAGTACTTC | CASSSTTTQAKNIQYF
TRBJ1-1 | TRBV7-2 | . | . | TGTGCCAGCAGCTTAGCGATCCAGGATTACACTGAAGCTTTCTTT | CASSLAIQDYTEAFF
TRBJ2-7 | TRBV13 | TRBD1 | few | TGTGCCAGCAGCCGGAAGGGGGCCTCCTACGAGCAGTACTTC | CASSRKGASYEQYF
TRBJ1-5 | TRBV19 | TRBD1 | . | TGTGCCAGTAGTATGTACCATGCCCCCCGGGACAGGAGATACAATCAGCCCCAGCATTTT | CASSMYHAPRDRRYNQPQHF
TRBJ2-5 | TRBV2 | . | . | TGTGCCAGCAGCATCTCCGGGGTCCAAGAGACCCAGTACTTC | CASSISGVQETQYF
TRBJ2-7 | TRBV14 | TRBD1 | . | TGTGCCAGCAGCCAAGGTCTGGACAGGGGGACCTCCTACGAGCAGTACTTC | CASSQGLDRGTSYEQYF
TRBJ2-2 | TRBV7-9 | . | few | TGTGCCAGCAGGACTGTCGGACATCCACAACGGACCGGGGAGCTGTTTTTT | CASRTVGHPQRTGELFF
TRBJ2-1 | TRBV5-4 | . | . | TGTGCCAGCAGCTTGGGCCTCGGGAGTCCCAATGAGCAGTTCTTC | CASSLGLGSPNEQFF
TRBJ1-1 | TRBV27 | . | . | TGTGCCAGCAGTTTATCCAACCAGGGAACTGAAGCTTTCTTT | CASSLSNQGTEAFF
TRBJ2-7 | TRBV27 | . | . | TGTGCCAGCAGCCTCTTCTACGAGCAGTACTTC | CASSLFYEQYF
TRBJ2-7 | TRBV4-2 | . | . | TGTGCCAGCAGCAACCACTCCGGGGACACCTACGAGCAGTACTTC | CASSNHSGDTYEQYF